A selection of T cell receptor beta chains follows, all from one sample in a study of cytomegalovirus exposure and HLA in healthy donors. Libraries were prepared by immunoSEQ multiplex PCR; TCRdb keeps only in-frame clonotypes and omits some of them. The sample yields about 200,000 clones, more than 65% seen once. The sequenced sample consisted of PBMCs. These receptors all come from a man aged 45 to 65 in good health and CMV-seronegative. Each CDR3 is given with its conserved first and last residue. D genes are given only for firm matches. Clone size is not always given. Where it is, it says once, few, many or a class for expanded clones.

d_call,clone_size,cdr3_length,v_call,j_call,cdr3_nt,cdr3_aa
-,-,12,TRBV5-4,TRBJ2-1,TGTGCCAGCAGCTTGGACTTCAATGAGCAGTTCTTC,CASSLDFNEQFF
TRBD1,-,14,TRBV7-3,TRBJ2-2,TGTGCCAGCAGCCGACAGGGGAGATCTGGGGAGCTGTTTTTT,CASSRQGRSGELFF
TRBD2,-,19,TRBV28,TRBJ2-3,TGTGCCAGCAGTTTCTCCCCTAGCGGGAGACTTCCAAGCACAGATACGCAGTATTTT,CASSFSPSGRLPSTDTQYF
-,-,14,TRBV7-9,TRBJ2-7,TGTGCCAGCAGCTCGCCCGGTTTGGGCGACGAGCAGTACTTC,CASSSPGLGDEQYF
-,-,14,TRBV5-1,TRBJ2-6,TGCGCCAGCAGCCCCTCCTCTGGGGCCAACGTCCTGACTTTC,CASSPSSGANVLTF
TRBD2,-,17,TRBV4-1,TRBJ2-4,TGCGCCAGCAGCCAAGATGCGCTAGCGGGAGGCGGAAACATTCAGTACTTC,CASSQDALAGGGNIQYF
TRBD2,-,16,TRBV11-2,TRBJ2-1,TGTGCCAGCAGCCCCCCAGGAAGCGGGGCTTACAATGAGCAGTTCTTC,CASSPPGSGAYNEQFF
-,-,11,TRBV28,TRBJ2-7,TGTGCCAGCAGTCCCCAGTACGAGCAGTACTTC,CASSPQYEQYF
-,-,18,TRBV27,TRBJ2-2,TGTGCCAGCAGTTTTGTTGGCGTTTACAGGGAGAAATCCGGGGAGCTGTTTTTT,CASSFVGVYREKSGELFF
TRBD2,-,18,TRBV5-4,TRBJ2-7,TGTGCCAGCAGCTCTGGACTAGCGGGAGGCCGCCACTACTACGAGCAGTACTTC,CASSSGLAGGRHYYEQYF
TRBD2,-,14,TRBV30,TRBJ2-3,TGTGCCTGGATCAGCGATAGCGGGGGTTACGGGCAGTATTTT,CAWISDSGGYGQYF
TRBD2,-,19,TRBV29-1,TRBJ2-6,TGCAGCGTTCGCCGACTAGCGGGGAACCCGAACTCTGGGGCCAACGTCCTGACTTTC,CSVRRLAGNPNSGANVLTF
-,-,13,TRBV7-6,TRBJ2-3,TGTGCCAGCAGCTTAGCAGGGACTGGCTCGCAGTATTTT,CASSLAGTGSQYF
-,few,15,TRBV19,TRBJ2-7,TGTGCCAGTAGTATAGCTGGGGGGGACACCTACGAGCAGTACTTC,CASSIAGGDTYEQYF
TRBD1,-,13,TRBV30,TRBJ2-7,TGTGCCTGGAAAAGGACAGGGGGTTACGAGCAGTACTTC,CAWKRTGGYEQYF
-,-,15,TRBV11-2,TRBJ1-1,TGTGCCAGCAGCCCCATGGAGGGGCGGAAGACTGAAGCTTTCTTT,CASSPMEGRKTEAFF
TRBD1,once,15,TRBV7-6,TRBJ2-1,TGTGCCAGCAGCTCCTCGGGACAGGGGTTGAATGAGCAGTTCTTC,CASSSSGQGLNEQFF
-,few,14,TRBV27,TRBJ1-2,TGTGCCAGCAGTTCTATGACAGAGAACTATGGCTACACCTTC,CASSSMTENYGYTF
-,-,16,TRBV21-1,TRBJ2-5,TGTGCCAGCAGCAAAGCAGAGGACAGAGTGAAAGAGACCCAGTACTTC,CASSKAEDRVKETQYF
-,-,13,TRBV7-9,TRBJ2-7,TGTTCCAGCAGCTTAGTCCTAGCCGGCGAGCAGTACTTC,CSSSLVLAGEQYF
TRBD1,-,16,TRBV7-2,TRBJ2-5,TGTGCCAGCAGCCCGGCGGTGAGGGGGCCCCAAGAGACCCAGTACTTC,CASSPAVRGPQETQYF
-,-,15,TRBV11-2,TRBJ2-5,TGTGCCAGCAGCTTTTCCTTGGGAGGACAAGAGACCCAGTACTTC,CASSFSLGGQETQYF
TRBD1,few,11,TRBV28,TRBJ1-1,TGTGCCAGCAGTTTGGAGGGGGCAACTTTCTTT,CASSLEGATFF
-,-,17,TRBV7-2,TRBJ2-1,TGTGCCAGCAGCTTGAGTCCCGGGGGAAGCTCCTACAATGAGCAGTTCTTC,CASSLSPGGSSYNEQFF
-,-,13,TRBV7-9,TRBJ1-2,TGTGCCAGCAGCTTAGCACAGGGCGGTGGCTACACCTTC,CASSLAQGGGYTF
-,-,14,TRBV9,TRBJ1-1,TGTGCCAGCACCCGAGGGGGGGCGAACACTGAAGCTTTCTTT,CASTRGGANTEAFF
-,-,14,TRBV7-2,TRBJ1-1,TGTGCCAGCAGCTTGCAAGGGGGACGGACTGAAGCTTTCTTT,CASSLQGGRTEAFF
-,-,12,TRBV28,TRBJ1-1,TGTGCCAGCAGTTCGATAGACACTGAAGCTTTCTTT,CASSSIDTEAFF
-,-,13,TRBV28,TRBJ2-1,TGTGCCAGCAGTTTATACTACAGGGTTGGGCAGTTCTTC,CASSLYYRVGQFF
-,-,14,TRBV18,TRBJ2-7,TGTGCCAGCTCAGTTGCGGAGGGACCGTACGAGCAGTACTTC,CASSVAEGPYEQYF
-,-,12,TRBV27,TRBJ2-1,TGTGCAGGGAGCAGCGCCTACAATGAGCAGTTCTTC,CAGSSAYNEQFF
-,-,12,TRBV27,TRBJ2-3,TGTGCCAGCAGCCCCGGGGGAGATACGCAGTATTTT,CASSPGGDTQYF
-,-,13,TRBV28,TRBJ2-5,TGTGCCAGCAGTTTTCGGGGAGCCCCGACCCAGTACTTC,CASSFRGAPTQYF
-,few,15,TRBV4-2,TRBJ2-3,TGTGCCAGCAGCCAACGTCCCGCTAGAGCAGATACGCAGTATTTT,CASSQRPARADTQYF
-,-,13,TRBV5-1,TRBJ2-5,TGCGCCAGCAAAGAGGTAGACCAAGAGACCCAGTACTTC,CASKEVDQETQYF
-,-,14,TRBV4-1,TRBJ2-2,TGCGCCAGCACGCGCGGGCATAACACCGGGGAGCTGTTTTTT,CASTRGHNTGELFF
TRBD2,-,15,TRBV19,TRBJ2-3,TGTGCCAGTAGATCTAGCGGGTCGAGCACAGATACGCAGTATTTT,CASRSSGSSTDTQYF
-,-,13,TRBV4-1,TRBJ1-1,TGCGCCAGCAGCCAGGCGGAGGGGACTGAAGCTTTCTTT,CASSQAEGTEAFF
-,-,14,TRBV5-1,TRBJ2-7,TGCGCCAGCAGCTTTGGAGGGTACAGCTACGAGCAGTACTTC,CASSFGGYSYEQYF
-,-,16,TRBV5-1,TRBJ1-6,TGCGCCAGCAGCTTGGTCTCGCAGGGGTCTAATTCACCCCTCCACTTT,CASSLVSQGSNSPLHF
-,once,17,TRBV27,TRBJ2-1,TGTGCCAGCAGTTACGTACAGACAGGCTTCTCCTACAATGAGCAGTTCTTC,CASSYVQTGFSYNEQFF
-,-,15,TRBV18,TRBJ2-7,TGTGCCAGCTCCCCCTCGGCGGGGGCCTCCTACGAGCAGTACTTC,CASSPSAGASYEQYF
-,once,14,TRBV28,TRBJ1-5,TGTGCCAGCAGCATCGGGGGATTCAATCAGCCCCAGCATTTT,CASSIGGFNQPQHF
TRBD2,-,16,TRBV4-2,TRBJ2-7,TGTGCCAGCAGCCCCGGGGGGAGGGAGGGAACCTACGAGCAGTACTTC,CASSPGGREGTYEQYF
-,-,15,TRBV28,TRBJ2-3,TGTGCCAGCAGCTATCCCTTCCGCGGCACAGATACGCAGTATTTT,CASSYPFRGTDTQYF
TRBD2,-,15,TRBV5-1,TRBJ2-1,TGCGCCAGCAGACTCGGGGGACTAGCGGGAGGTGAGCAGTTCTTC,CASRLGGLAGGEQFF
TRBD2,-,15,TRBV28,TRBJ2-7,TGTGCCAGCAGTGAGACTAGCGGGAGTCTCTACGAGCAGTACTTC,CASSETSGSLYEQYF
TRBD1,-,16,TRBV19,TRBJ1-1,TGTGCCAGTAGTATTCGGTCGGGACAGGGGCGAACTGAAGCTTTCTTT,CASSIRSGQGRTEAFF
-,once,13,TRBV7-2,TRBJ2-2,TGTGCCAGCAGCTCCTTTAACACCGGGGAGCTGTTTTTT,CASSSFNTGELFF
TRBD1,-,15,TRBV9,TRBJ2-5,TGTGCCAGCAGCATATCGACAGGGACCCAAGAGACCCAGTACTTC,CASSISTGTQETQYF
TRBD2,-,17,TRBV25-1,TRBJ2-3,TGTGCCAGCAGTGCCCCCCCGACTAGCGGGAGAACAGATACGCAGTATTTT,CASSAPPTSGRTDTQYF
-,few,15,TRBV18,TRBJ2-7,TGTGCCAGCTCACTTCCGACAGGAGCGACCTACGAGCAGTACTTC,CASSLPTGATYEQYF
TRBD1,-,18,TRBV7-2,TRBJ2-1,TGTGCCAGCAGCCTCTTAAATTCACAGGGGGCCACCTACAATGAGCAGTTCTTC,CASSLLNSQGATYNEQFF
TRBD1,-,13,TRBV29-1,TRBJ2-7,TGCAGCGTTGAAGATCGGGACAGGGCGCAGCAGTACTTC,CSVEDRDRAQQYF
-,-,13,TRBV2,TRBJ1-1,TGTGCCAGCAGTCTTCAGGACTACACTGAAGCTTTCTTT,CASSLQDYTEAFF